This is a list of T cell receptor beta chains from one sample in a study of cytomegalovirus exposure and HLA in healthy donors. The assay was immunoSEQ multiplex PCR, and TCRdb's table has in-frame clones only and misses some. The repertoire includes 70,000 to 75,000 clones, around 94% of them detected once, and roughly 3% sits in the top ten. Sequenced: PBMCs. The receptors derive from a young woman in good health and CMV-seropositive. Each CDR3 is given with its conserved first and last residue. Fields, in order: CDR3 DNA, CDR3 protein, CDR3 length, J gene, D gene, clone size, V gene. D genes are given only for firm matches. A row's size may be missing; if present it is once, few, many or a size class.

TGCGCCAGCAGCCAAGATGGGAGGGGGACCTCTAACTATGGCTACACCTTC CASSQDGRGTSNYGYTF 17 TRBJ1-2 . . TRBV4-1
TGTGCCAGCAGCTTATTGCGACAGGCGGGCTATGGCTACACCTTC CASSLLRQAGYGYTF 15 TRBJ1-2 . . TRBV7-2
TGTGCCAGCAGTTTATCGACGGGCAGGTCGGGACAGGGCTATGGCTACACCTTC CASSLSTGRSGQGYGYTF 18 TRBJ1-2 TRBD1 once TRBV27
TGTGCCAGCAGGGAAGCGGGAGGGCAATCCTACGAGCAGTACTTC CASREAGGQSYEQYF 15 TRBJ2-7 TRBD2 . TRBV5-4
TGTGCCAGCAGCTCTGACAGGGGGCGGTACGAGCAGTACTTC CASSSDRGRYEQYF 14 TRBJ2-7 TRBD1 . TRBV11-2
TGTGCCAGCAGGGGGAGGTTGGCGTCTGGGGCCAACGTCCTGACTTTC CASRGRLASGANVLTF 16 TRBJ2-6 . . TRBV28
TGTGCCAGCAGTCCCCGGTTACGAGCCGATTCCTACAATGAGCAGTTCTTC CASSPRLRADSYNEQFF 17 TRBJ2-1 . . TRBV27
TGTGCCAGCAGCTTAACCGGGACAACTGCTTTCTTT CASSLTGTTAFF 12 TRBJ1-1 . few TRBV7-2
TGTGCCAGCTCACCCGGGACAGGGAAAGAGACCCAGTACTTC CASSPGTGKETQYF 14 TRBJ2-5 TRBD1 . TRBV18
TGTGCTAGTGGTTTGTCCAGGGACACAGATACGCAGTATTTT CASGLSRDTDTQYF 14 TRBJ2-3 . . TRBV12-5
TGCAGCGTGGGACACTTACACACCGGGGAGCTGTTTTTT CSVGHLHTGELFF 13 TRBJ2-2 . . TRBV29-1
TGTGCCACCAGCAGAGATAAGTGGGAACCTAGCGGGGGGGCGGAAGAGACCCAGTACTTC CATSRDKWEPSGGAEETQYF 20 TRBJ2-5 TRBD2 . TRBV15
TGTGCCAGCAGGGCTGGACAGGGGGCCCACGAGCAGTACTTC CASRAGQGAHEQYF 14 TRBJ2-7 TRBD1 . TRBV2
TGTGCCTGGAGTATGTCAGAAAATCAGCCCCAGCATTTT CAWSMSENQPQHF 13 TRBJ1-5 . . TRBV30
TGTGCCAGCAGTCGGACAGCTGGAAACACCATATATTTT CASSRTAGNTIYF 13 TRBJ1-3 . . TRBV6-5
TGTGCCAGCAGCGCACACCGGGACAGTTTGAACACTGAAGCTTTCTTT CASSAHRDSLNTEAFF 16 TRBJ1-1 TRBD1 . TRBV7-2
TGTGCCAGCAGCGCTCAGGACAGGGGGAAAGTACAAGAGACCCAGTACTTC CASSAQDRGKVQETQYF 17 TRBJ2-5 TRBD1 . TRBV7-8
TGCGCCAGCAGCCAAAGGACGGGGGTAGGATACGAGCAGTACTTC CASSQRTGVGYEQYF 15 TRBJ2-7 . . TRBV4-1
TGCAGTTTGCAGGGGTTGGACGAGCAGTACTTC CSLQGLDEQYF 11 TRBJ2-7 . . TRBV20-1
TGTGCCAGCAGGCATGACAGGGGGTTTTATCAGCCCCAGCATTTT CASRHDRGFYQPQHF 15 TRBJ1-5 TRBD1 . TRBV6-1
TGTGCCAGCAGCCAAGAGTCAGGGTGGATCGATGAGCAGTTCTTC CASSQESGWIDEQFF 15 TRBJ2-1 . . TRBV4-2
TGCGCCAGCAGCTTTCGAAACTCGGGGAGGGAAGCTTTCTTT CASSFRNSGREAFF 14 TRBJ1-1 . once TRBV4-1
TGTGCCAGCAGCCCTGCGACAGTACCCAACAATGAGCAGTTCTTC CASSPATVPNNEQFF 15 TRBJ2-1 . . TRBV27
TGTGCCAGTAGTTCGGGACTGTATACCTACAATGAGCAGTTCTTC CASSSGLYTYNEQFF 15 TRBJ2-1 . . TRBV19
TGTGCCAGTAGTTGGACAGACGATAGCAATCAGCCCCAGCATTTT CASSWTDDSNQPQHF 15 TRBJ1-5 . . TRBV19
TGTGCCAGCAAAGAGACAGGGGACTACTACGAGCAGTACTTC CASKETGDYYEQYF 14 TRBJ2-7 . . TRBV6-6
TGTGCCAGCAGCACTCAGGGATACTCATCCGGCGAGCAGTACTTC CASSTQGYSSGEQYF 15 TRBJ2-7 . . TRBV2
TGTGCCACCAGCAGAGGTCGAGGAGGCACTGAAGCTTTCTTT CATSRGRGGTEAFF 14 TRBJ1-1 . . TRBV15
TGCAGCGTTACGGGACAGGAAGGATATGGCTACACCTTC CSVTGQEGYGYTF 13 TRBJ1-2 TRBD1 . TRBV29-1
TGCGCCAGCAGCTTTTTTTACTCATCCCTCCAAGAGACCCAGTACTTC CASSFFYSSLQETQYF 16 TRBJ2-5 . . TRBV5-1
TGTGCCAGCAGTTACCTAAACAATCCGGGTAGCGGGTTCTTC CASSYLNNPGSGFF 14 TRBJ2-1 . . TRBV6-6
TGTGCCAGCAGTGCCCGACAGGGGGGCCATGGCTACACCTTC CASSARQGGHGYTF 14 TRBJ1-2 TRBD1 . TRBV6-1
TGCGCCAGCAGCCCGGGACTAAAGAACACTGAAGCTTTCTTT CASSPGLKNTEAFF 14 TRBJ1-1 . . TRBV4-3
TGCAGCGTTGGGAAAGGGACCGGGACAGGATCCTACGAGCAGTACTTC CSVGKGTGTGSYEQYF 16 TRBJ2-7 TRBD1 . TRBV29-1
TGTGCCAGCAGCCCCAGGTCTAGCGGGTTATCATTGGAGCAGTTCTTC CASSPRSSGLSLEQFF 16 TRBJ2-1 TRBD2 . TRBV28
TGCGCCAGCAGCCCTGCGGGGGGACGAGAAAACTACAATGAGCAGTTCTTC CASSPAGGRENYNEQFF 17 TRBJ2-1 TRBD2 . TRBV5-1
TGTGCCAGCAGCTCAAAGATTTTGGCCGCCGGGGAGCTGTTTTTT CASSSKILAAGELFF 15 TRBJ2-2 . . TRBV7-2
TGTGCCAGCAGGGGGATCAGGGGATCGGGCGGCTACACCTTC CASRGIRGSGGYTF 14 TRBJ1-2 . . TRBV5-6
TGTGCCAGCAGCTGGGGACAGGGGGTCACTGAAGCTTTCTTT CASSWGQGVTEAFF 14 TRBJ1-1 TRBD1 . TRBV13
TGCGCCAGCAGCCAAGGCCCCGGGACTAGCGGGCAGAACTACGAGCAGTACTTC CASSQGPGTSGQNYEQYF 18 TRBJ2-7 TRBD2 . TRBV4-1
TGTGCCAGCAGCGGAGGACAGGGGGCCAAAGAGCAGTACTTC CASSGGQGAKEQYF 14 TRBJ2-7 TRBD1 . TRBV5-4
TGCGCCAGCTACAGGGTCAGCACAGATACGCAGTATTTT CASYRVSTDTQYF 13 TRBJ2-3 . . TRBV10-2
TGTGCCACCAGCAGAGATCGATTGAGAGGCGATGAGCAGTTCTTC CATSRDRLRGDEQFF 15 TRBJ2-1 . . TRBV15
TGCAGCGCCCGGACAGCCAACATGAACACTGAAGCTTTCTTT CSARTANMNTEAFF 14 TRBJ1-1 . . TRBV29-1
TGTGCCAGCTCACCACCGCGAGCGGGAGGCATCTCCTACGAGCAGTACTTC CASSPPRAGGISYEQYF 17 TRBJ2-7 TRBD2 . TRBV18
TGTGCCAGCAGCTTAGCAGTACGGGTGTACAATGAGCAGTTCTTC CASSLAVRVYNEQFF 15 TRBJ2-1 . . TRBV7-2
TGTGCCAGTAGTTCCCGGACTAGCGGGAGGGCCCATGAGCAGTTCTTC CASSSRTSGRAHEQFF 16 TRBJ2-1 TRBD2 . TRBV19
TGTGCCAGCAGACGCCCGGGACAGTACGATAATTCACCCCTCCACTTT CASRRPGQYDNSPLHF 16 TRBJ1-6 TRBD1 once TRBV28
TGTGCCAGCAGCTCCTCCGGGACAGAGAGCTACGAGCAGTACTTC CASSSSGTESYEQYF 15 TRBJ2-7 TRBD1 . TRBV7-6
TGTGCCAGCAGGCAGGGGGCTGGGGAGCAGTACTTC CASRQGAGEQYF 12 TRBJ2-7 TRBD1 . TRBV6-5